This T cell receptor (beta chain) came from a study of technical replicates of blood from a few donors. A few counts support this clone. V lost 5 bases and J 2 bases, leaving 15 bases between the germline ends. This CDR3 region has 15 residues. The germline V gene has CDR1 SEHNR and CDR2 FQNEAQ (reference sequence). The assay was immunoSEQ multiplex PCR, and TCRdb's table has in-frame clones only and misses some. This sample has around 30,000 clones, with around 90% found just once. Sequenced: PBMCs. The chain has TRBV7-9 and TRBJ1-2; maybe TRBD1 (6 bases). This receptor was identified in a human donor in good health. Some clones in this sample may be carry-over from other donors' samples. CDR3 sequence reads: CASSPHSGQNYGYTF. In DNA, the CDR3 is TGTGCCAGCAGCCCCCATTCGGGACAAAACTATGGCTACACCTTC.